A selection of T cell receptor beta chains follows, all from one sample in a study of blood T cell repertoires in COVID-19. Profiled with immunoSEQ multiplex PCR; TCRdb holds only in-frame clones, not every one. The profile shows some 83,000 clones, about 88% of them singletons. Sequencing was carried out using peripheral blood. All receptors come from a man at least 80 years old with active or convalescent COVID-19. CDR3s include the opening cysteine and the closing phenylalanine or tryptophan. D genes are given only for firm matches. Size is omitted from some rows. Given values are once, few, many or a class for expanded clones.

CASSLGTSEPQNEQFF	TGTGCCAGCAGCCTTGGGACTAGCGAACCTCAAAATGAGCAGTTCTTC	TRBV7-3	TRBJ2-1	TRBD2	.
CASSLAGNYGYTF	TGTGCCAGCAGCTTAGCCGGGAACTATGGCTACACCTTC	TRBV7-9	TRBJ1-2	.	.
CASSQWLADTQYF	TGTGCCAGCAGCCAATGGCTGGCAGATACGCAGTATTTT	TRBV3-1/TRBV3-2	TRBJ2-3	.	few
CASSLNQGGGWGTEAFF	TGTGCCAGCAGCCTAAATCAAGGGGGGGGCTGGGGCACTGAAGCTTTCTTT	TRBV9	TRBJ1-1	.	once
CASSYGQGAIQPQHF	TGTGCCAGCAGCTACGGACAGGGGGCAATTCAGCCCCAGCATTTT	TRBV7-2	TRBJ1-5	TRBD1	few
CASLRTGYGYTF	TGTGCCAGCCTCCGGACAGGTTATGGCTACACCTTC	TRBV2	TRBJ1-2	TRBD1	.
CASSTTGHPYGYTF	TGTGCCAGCAGTACCACGGGACACCCCTATGGCTACACCTTC	TRBV6-2/TRBV6-3	TRBJ1-2	.	.
CASSFNSRTGELFF	TGTGCCAGCAGCTTTAACAGCCGCACCGGGGAGCTGTTTTTT	TRBV7-2	TRBJ2-2	.	.
CASSYTGTGDAFF	TGCGCCAGCAGCTATACCGGGACAGGGGACGCTTTCTTT	TRBV5-1	TRBJ1-1	TRBD1	.
CASSRGAAGGTQYF	TGTGCCAGCAGTAGAGGGGCCGCCGGGGGTACGCAGTATTTT	TRBV2	TRBJ2-3	.	once
CASSLHTTTDTQYF	TGCGCCAGCAGCTTGCACACCACCACAGATACGCAGTATTTT	TRBV5-1	TRBJ2-3	.	.